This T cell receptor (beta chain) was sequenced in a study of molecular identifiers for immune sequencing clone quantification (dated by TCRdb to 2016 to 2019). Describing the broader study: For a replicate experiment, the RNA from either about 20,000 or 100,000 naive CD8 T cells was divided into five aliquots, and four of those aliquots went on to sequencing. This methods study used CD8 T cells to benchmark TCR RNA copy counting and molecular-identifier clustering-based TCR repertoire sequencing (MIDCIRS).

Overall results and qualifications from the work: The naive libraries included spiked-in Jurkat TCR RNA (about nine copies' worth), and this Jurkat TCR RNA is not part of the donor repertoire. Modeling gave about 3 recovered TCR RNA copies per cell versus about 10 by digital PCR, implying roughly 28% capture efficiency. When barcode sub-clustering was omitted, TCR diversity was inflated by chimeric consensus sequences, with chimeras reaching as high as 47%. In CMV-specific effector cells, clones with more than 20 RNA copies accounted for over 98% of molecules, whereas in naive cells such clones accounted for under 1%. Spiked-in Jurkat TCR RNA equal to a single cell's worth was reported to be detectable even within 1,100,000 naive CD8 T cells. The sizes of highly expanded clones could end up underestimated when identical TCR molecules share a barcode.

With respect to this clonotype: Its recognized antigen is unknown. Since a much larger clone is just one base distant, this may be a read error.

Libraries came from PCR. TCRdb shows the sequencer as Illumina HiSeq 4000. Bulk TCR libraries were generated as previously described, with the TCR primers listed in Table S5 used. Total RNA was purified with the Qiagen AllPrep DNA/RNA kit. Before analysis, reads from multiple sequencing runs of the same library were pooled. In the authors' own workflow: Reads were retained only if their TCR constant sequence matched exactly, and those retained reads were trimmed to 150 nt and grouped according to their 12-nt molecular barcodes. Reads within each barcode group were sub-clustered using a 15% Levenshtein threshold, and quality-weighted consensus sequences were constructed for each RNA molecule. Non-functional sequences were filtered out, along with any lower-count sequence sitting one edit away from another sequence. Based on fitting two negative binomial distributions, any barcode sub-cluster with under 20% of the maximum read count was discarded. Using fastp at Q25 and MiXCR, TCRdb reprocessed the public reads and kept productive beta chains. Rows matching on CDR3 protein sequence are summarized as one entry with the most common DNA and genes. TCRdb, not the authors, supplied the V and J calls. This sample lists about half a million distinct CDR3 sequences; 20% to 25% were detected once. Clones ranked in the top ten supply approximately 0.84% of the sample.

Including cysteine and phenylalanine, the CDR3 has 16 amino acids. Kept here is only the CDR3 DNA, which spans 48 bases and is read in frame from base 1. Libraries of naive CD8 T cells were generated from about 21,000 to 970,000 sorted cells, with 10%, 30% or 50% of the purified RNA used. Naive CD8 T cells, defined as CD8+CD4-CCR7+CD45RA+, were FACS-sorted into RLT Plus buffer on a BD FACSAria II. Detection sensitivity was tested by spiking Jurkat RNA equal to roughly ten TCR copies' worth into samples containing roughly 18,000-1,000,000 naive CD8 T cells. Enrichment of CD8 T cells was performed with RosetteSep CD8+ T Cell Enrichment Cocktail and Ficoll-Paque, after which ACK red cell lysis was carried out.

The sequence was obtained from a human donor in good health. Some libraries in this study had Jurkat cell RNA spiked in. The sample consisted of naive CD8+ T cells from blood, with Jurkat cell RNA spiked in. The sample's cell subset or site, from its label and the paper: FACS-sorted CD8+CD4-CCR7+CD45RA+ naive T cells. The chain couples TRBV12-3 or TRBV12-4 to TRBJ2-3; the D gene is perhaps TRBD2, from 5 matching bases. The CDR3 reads CAGSLPSAGGTDTQYF. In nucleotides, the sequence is TGTGCCGGCAGCCTACCGTCGGCGGGTGGCACAGATACGCAGTATTTT.